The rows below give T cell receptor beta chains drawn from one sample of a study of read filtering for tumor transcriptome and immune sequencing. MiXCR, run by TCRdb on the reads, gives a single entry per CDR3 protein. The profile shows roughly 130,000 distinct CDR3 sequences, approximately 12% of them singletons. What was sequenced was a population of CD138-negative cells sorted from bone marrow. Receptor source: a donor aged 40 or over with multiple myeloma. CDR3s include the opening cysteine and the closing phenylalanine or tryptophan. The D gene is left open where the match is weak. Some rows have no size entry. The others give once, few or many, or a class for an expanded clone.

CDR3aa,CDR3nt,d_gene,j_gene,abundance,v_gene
CASRVDGNYGYTF,TGTGCCAGCAGGGTAGACGGAAACTATGGCTACACCTTC,NA,TRBJ1-2,many,TRBV6-1
CASSIRTSTDTQYF,TGTGCCAGTAGTATTCGGACTAGCACAGATACGCAGTATTTT,NA,TRBJ2-3,few,TRBV19
CASSLARRAGELFF,TGTGCCAGCAGTTTAGCGCGGAGGGCCGGGGAGCTGTTTTTT,NA,TRBJ2-2,many,TRBV12-3/TRBV12-4
CAWRSQGLAGANEQFF,TGTGCCTGGAGAAGCCAGGGACTAGCGGGAGCAAATGAGCAGTTCTTC,TRBD2,TRBJ2-1,many,TRBV30
CSAPGLAAYEQYF,TGCAGTGCTCCTGGGCTAGCGGCCTACGAGCAGTACTTC,TRBD2,TRBJ2-7,many,TRBV20-1
CASTRTGSTDTQYF,TGTGCCAGCACCCGGACAGGGTCTACAGATACGCAGTATTTT,TRBD1,TRBJ2-3,many,TRBV27
CSASKGRDQPQHF,TGCAGTGCTAGTAAAGGCAGGGATCAGCCCCAGCATTTT,NA,TRBJ1-5,many,TRBV20-1
CASSTGTSGGTDTQYF,TGTGCCAGCAGTACCGGGACTAGCGGGGGCACAGATACGCAGTATTTT,TRBD2,TRBJ2-3,many,TRBV12-3/TRBV12-4
CSADGTGAGNTIYF,TGCAGCGCTGATGGGACAGGGGCTGGAAACACCATATATTTT,TRBD1,TRBJ1-3,NA,TRBV29-1
CSATPLGDYSYEQYF,TGCAGTGCTACCCCTCTGGGGGACTATTCCTACGAGCAGTACTTC,TRBD2,TRBJ2-7,many,TRBV20-1
CASGTGQYNEQFF,TGCGCCAGCGGGACCGGACAGTACAATGAGCAGTTCTTC,NA,TRBJ2-1,many,TRBV5-1
CASSMFQGDTDTQYF,TGTGCCAGTAGTATGTTTCAGGGGGACACAGATACGCAGTATTTT,TRBD1,TRBJ2-3,many,TRBV19
CSARETDRGHGYTF,TGCAGTGCTAGAGAGACGGACAGGGGACATGGCTACACCTTC,TRBD1,TRBJ1-2,NA,TRBV20-1
CASRASGQNYEQYF,TGTGCCAGCAGAGCCTCGGGACAGAACTACGAGCAGTACTTC,TRBD1,TRBJ2-7,many,TRBV7-9
CAWSTGTGYGQPQHF,TGTGCCTGGAGTACCGGGACAGGGTACGGTCAGCCCCAGCATTTT,TRBD1,TRBJ1-5,many,TRBV30
CSVGQGSFF,NA,NA,TRBJ2-1,many,TRBV29-1
CSARDWRGVEDTQYF,TGCAGTGCTAGAGATTGGCGGGGGGTGGAAGATACGCAGTATTTT,TRBD2,TRBJ2-3,many,TRBV20-1
CASSSGTGEDQPQHF,TGTGCCAGCAGCTCCGGGACAGGGGAAGATCAGCCCCAGCATTTT,TRBD1,TRBJ1-5,NA,TRBV28
CASSPQGGRGGEIQYF,TGCGCCAGCAGCCCCCAGGGCGGGAGAGGGGGGGAGATCCAGTACTTC,NA,TRBJ2-5,NA,TRBV4-1
CSARDHSRSYEQYF,TGCAGTGCTAGAGATCATAGCAGATCCTACGAGCAGTACTTC,NA,TRBJ2-7,many,TRBV20-1
CSAQPGTEMYEQYF,TGCAGTGCCCAACCCGGGACAGAGATGTACGAGCAGTACTTC,TRBD1,TRBJ2-7,many,TRBV20-1
CSAGGPSGRGEQFF,TGCAGTGCCGGAGGCCCTAGCGGGAGGGGTGAGCAGTTCTTC,TRBD2,TRBJ2-1,many,TRBV20-1
CASSQEEDTQYF,TGTGCCAGCAGCCAAGAAGAAGATACGCAGTATTTT,NA,TRBJ2-3,NA,TRBV3-1
CAISESRGRADTQYF,TGTGCCATCAGTGAGTCGAGGGGGCGAGCAGATACGCAGTATTTT,TRBD1,TRBJ2-3,many,TRBV10-3
CSVEGLGDEQYF,TGCAGCGTCGAGGGGCTAGGGGACGAGCAGTACTTC,NA,TRBJ2-7,many,TRBV29-1
CSARGLAGAVYEQYF,TGCAGTGCTAGAGGCTTGGCAGGGGCGGTTTACGAGCAGTACTTC,NA,TRBJ2-7,many,TRBV20-1
CASSLLGYQETQYF,TGTGCCAGCAGCTTATTAGGTTATCAAGAGACCCAGTACTTC,NA,TRBJ2-5,many,TRBV11-2
CASSYQGGFEQYF,TGTGCCAGCAGTTATCAGGGGGGTTTCGAGCAGTACTTC,NA,TRBJ2-7,NA,TRBV27
CASSSPGQGISPLHF,TGTGCCAGCAGTTCGCCCGGACAGGGGATTTCACCCCTCCACTTT,TRBD1,TRBJ1-6,many,TRBV12-3/TRBV12-4
CASSLVEGADTQYF,TGTGCCAGCAGCTTAGTTGAGGGAGCAGATACGCAGTATTTT,NA,TRBJ2-3,many,TRBV7-9
CASTGGSYNEQFF,TGTGCCAGCACCGGGGGCTCCTACAATGAGCAGTTCTTC,NA,TRBJ2-1,many,TRBV27
CASSPLRRGNQPQHF,TGTGCCAGCAGCCCACTCCGGCGGGGCAATCAGCCCCAGCATTTT,NA,TRBJ1-5,many,TRBV28
CASSLTSGGTNEQFF,TGTGCCAGCAGCCTTACTAGCGGGGGGACCAATGAGCAGTTCTTC,TRBD2,TRBJ2-1,many,TRBV9